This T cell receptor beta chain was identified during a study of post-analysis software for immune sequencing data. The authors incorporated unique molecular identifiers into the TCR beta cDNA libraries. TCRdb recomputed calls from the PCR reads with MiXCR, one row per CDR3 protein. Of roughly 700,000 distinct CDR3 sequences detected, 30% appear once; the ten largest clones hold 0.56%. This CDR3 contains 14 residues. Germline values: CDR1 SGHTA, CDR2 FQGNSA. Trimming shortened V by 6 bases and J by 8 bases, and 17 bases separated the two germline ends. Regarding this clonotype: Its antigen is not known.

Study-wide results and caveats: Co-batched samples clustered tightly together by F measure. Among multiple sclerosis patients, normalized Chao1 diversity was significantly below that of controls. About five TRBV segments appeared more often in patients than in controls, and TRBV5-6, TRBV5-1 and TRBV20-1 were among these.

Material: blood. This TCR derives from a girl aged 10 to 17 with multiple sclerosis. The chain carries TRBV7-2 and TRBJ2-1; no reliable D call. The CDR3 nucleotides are TGTGCCAGCAGTTTGATCGCTACCTTCGATGAGCAGTTCTTC. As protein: CASSLIATFDEQFF.